This T cell receptor beta chain was sequenced during a study of human T cells and chemical hapten exposure. Germline V gene lookup returns CDR1 SGHRS and CDR2 YFSETQ. The CDR3 contains 17 residues. Whole blood, unfractionated, served as the material for total RNA extraction. In this sample, this clonotype turned up a few times. The germline gene is not matched at one end of the junction; a read error may be the cause. Single cDNA molecules in the library carried unique molecular identifiers attached during preparation. In TCRdb, the reads were re-called with MiXCR into one record per CDR3 protein. The table has about 120,000 distinct CDR3 sequences, less than 10% seen once; the top ten hold more than 1.3%.

The J gene is TRBJ2-3, the V gene TRBV5-1; 9 bases line up with TRBD1. Sequencing was done on a sample of whole blood. This clonotype was obtained from a human donor in good health. Some clones in this sample may be carry-over from other donors' samples. CDR3 in DNA: TGCGTCAGCAGCTTGGCCGACGGTGGACAGGGGACAGATACGCAGTATTTT. Translating gives CVSSLADGGQGTDTQYF.